The clone carrying this T cell receptor beta chain was found many times. Its antigen is as yet unknown. V was trimmed by 2 bases and J by 6 bases, leaving 5 bases between them. The CDR3 runs to 12 residues. Germline assignment: CDR1 ENHRY and CDR2 SYGVKD. The sample comes from a study of cytomegalovirus exposure and HLA in healthy donors. Study-level results: The tendency of first-cohort TCR clusters to co-occur in the 120 validation repertoires was identified by a subsequent analysis. For most TCR sequences rarity was the rule, although some public TCRs occurred in many donors.

Some clones are missing from TCRdb's copy, which holds only in-frame ones; the method was immunoSEQ multiplex PCR. This table holds some 200,000 clones, around 83% found once. What was sequenced was PBMCs. The J gene is TRBJ2-1, the V gene TRBV10-3; unclear D gene. This clonotype originated in a woman aged 30 to 39 in good health and CMV-seropositive. In DNA form, the CDR3 reads TGTGCCATCAGTGAGCCACTCAATGAGCAGTTCTTC. Its protein is CAISEPLNEQFF.